Below are 14 T cell receptor beta chains sequenced from a single sample in a study of blood T cells in healthy people across ages. Combining a sample-barcoded 5' primer with a J-beta primer mix, a second PCR ran for roughly 7 to 12 cycles. TCRdb reprocessed the 5' RACE reads via MiXCR and lists one record per CDR3 protein. This sample has approximately 730,000 distinct CDR3 sequences; approximately 43% occur once, and the top ten carry 20% to 25%. Sequencing used blood. The receptors shown here come from a woman aged 55-75 years in good health.

The genes are TRBV15 and TRBJ2-4; a weak D match, TRBD1 (5 bases). The tail of the sequence fits TRBJ2-7 better, so the J call may be wrong. Per the germline V gene, CDR1 is LNHNV and CDR2 is YYDKDF (reference sequence). The CDR3 has 13 amino acids. Written as DNA, the CDR3 is TGTGCCACCAGCAGAGATAGACAGTACGAGCAGTACTTC. Its protein product is CATSRDRQYEQYF.

With regard to this clonotype: Germline is not matched at one junction end, which may reflect a read error. This chain joins TRBV28 and TRBJ2-7; TRBD2 matches 15 bases. The CDR3 is 18 residues long. CDR1 and CDR2 from the germline V gene are MDHEN and SYDVKM. The CDR3 reads CANSFVARTSGRAYEQYF. The CDR3 bases are TGTGCCAACAGTTTCGTAGCGCGGACTAGCGGGAGGGCTTATGAGCAGTACTTC.

V usage is TRBV7-2 and J usage is TRBJ2-1; 7 bases are a match to TRBD2. The CDR3 sequence is 18 residues long. The ends lost 5 bases at V and 9 bases at J; junction bases unmatched: 22. Germline V lookup: CDR1 SGHTA, CDR2 FQGNSA. DNA for the CDR3: TGTGCCAGCAGCCTCGGACTAGTGGGAGGTCGCGTGTCGAGTGAGCAGTTCTTC. Translation: CASSLGLVGGRVSSEQFF.

In this sample, this clonotype turned up many times. The rearrangement joins TRBV7-9 to TRBJ2-7; 8 nucleotides align to TRBD2. CDR1 SEHNR and CDR2 FQNEAQ come from the germline V gene (reference sequence). The V segment lost 6 bases and the J segment 2 bases; nucleotides outside the gene matches: 9. The CDR3 contains 15 residues. CDR3 sequence: CASSPGLAGTYEQYF. CDR3 in DNA: TGTGCCAGCAGTCCCGGACTAGCCGGAACCTACGAGCAGTACTTC.

CDR3 in DNA: TGTGCCAGCAGCGCCGGGAGCGGGACCACAGATACGCAGTATTTT. This encodes CASSAGSGTTDTQYF. This chain connects TRBV12-3 or TRBV12-4 to TRBJ2-3, with TRBD2 matching 7 bases. This CDR3 has 15 residues. J was trimmed by 2 bases and V by 6 bases; bases with no gene match: 8.

This clonotype was found a few times. The rearrangement links TRBV27 to TRBJ2-1, with a possible D match to TRBD1 (6 bases). There are 15 residues in the CDR3. Germline loops: CDR1 MNHEY, CDR2 SMNVEV (reference sequence). V lost 2 bases and J 4 bases, leaving 12 bases between the germline ends. CDR3 in amino acids: CASSLADRTYNEQFF. CDR3 nucleotides: TGTGCCAGCAGTTTAGCCGACAGGACATACAATGAGCAGTTCTTC.

The V gene is TRBV5-1, the J gene TRBJ1-1; 9 positions match TRBD1. V shed 0 bases and J 8 bases; nucleotides not matched to a gene: 2. Germline V gives CDR1 SGHRS, CDR2 YFSETQ. The CDR3 is made up of 13 amino acids. The CDR3 bases are TGCGCCAGCAGCTTGGACGACAGGGGGGAAGCTTTCTTT. The encoded protein is CASSLDDRGEAFF.

This chain links TRBV7-2 with TRBJ1-6, with 7 bases lining up with TRBD1. This CDR3 region has 14 residues. CDR1 is SGHTA, CDR2 FQGNSA, per germline. Trimming removed 4 bases from V and 10 bases from J; junction bases left unmatched: 7. The CDR3: CASSSDRVGSPLHF. CDR3 DNA: TGTGCCAGCAGCTCCGACAGGGTAGGGTCACCCCTCCACTTT. Supplemented by reference TRBV7-2 and TRBJ1-6, the full variable domain reads GAGVSQSPSNKVTEKGKDVELRCDPISGHTALYWYRQSLGQGLEFLIYFQGNSAPDKSGLPSDRFSAERTGGSVSTLTIQRTQQEDSAVYLCASSSDRVGSPLHFGNGTRLTVT.

This rearrangement joins TRBV12-3 or TRBV12-4 to TRBJ2-3; 9 positions agree with TRBD1. V was pared by 6 bases and J by 2 bases, with 6 bases of the junction left unmatched. The CDR3 is 15 residues long. DNA of the CDR3: TGTGCCAGCAGACGAGGACAGGGGTACACAGATACGCAGTATTTT. Amino acids: CASRRGQGYTDTQYF.

A remark on this clonotype: A much larger clonotype is one base distant, so this may be a read error. V is TRBV5-6 and J is TRBJ2-5, with D tentatively TRBD2 (5 bases). The CDR3 runs to 14 residues. The V end lost 4 bases, the J end lost 5 bases, and 15 bases lay between the germline ends. Per the germline V gene, CDR1 is SGHDT and CDR2 is YYEEEE. CDR3 amino acids: CASSVSAGGETQYF. CDR3 nucleotide sequence: TGTGCCAGCAGCGTGTCGGCGGGCGGGGAGACCCAGTACTTC.

The V call is TRBV14, the J call TRBJ2-1; D uncertain. Trimming shortened V by 0 bases and J by 6 bases, and 18 bases separated the two germline ends. The CDR3 is made up of 17 amino acids. The germline V gene has CDR1 SGHDN and CDR2 FVKESK. This CDR3 reads CASSQDGKGWASNEQFF. In DNA, the CDR3 is TGTGCCAGCAGCCAAGATGGTAAGGGATGGGCCTCCAATGAGCAGTTCTTC.

This clonotype was seen only a few times. The chain combines TRBV9 with TRBJ2-4; the D gene could be TRBD1 or TRBD2 (5 bases each). The closer fit of TRBJ2-7 to the DNA end suggests the J call may be wrong. The CDR3 is 14 residues long. Per germline, CDR1 SGDLS and CDR2 YYNGEE. In DNA form, the CDR3 reads TGTGCCAGCAGCGTCGGGACCCCTTTGGGCGAGCAGTACTTC. Its translation is CASSVGTPLGEQYF.

V is TRBV27 and J is TRBJ2-1, with D tentatively TRBD1 or TRBD2 (5 bases each). With the DNA end fitting TRBJ2-7 better, the J assignment may be wrong. This CDR3 comprises 15 residues. The germline CDR1 and CDR2 sequences are MNHEY and SMNVEV (reference sequence). CDR3 residues: CASRKNRDHINEQYF. CDR3 nucleotide sequence: TGTGCCAGCAGGAAAAACCGGGACCATATCAATGAGCAGTACTTC.

V gene TRBV10-3 combines with J gene TRBJ2-3; no definite D call. V lost 2 bases and J lost 0, with 6 bases in between. Germline CDR1 and CDR2: ENHRY and SYGVKD. The CDR3 runs 14 residues. Here the CDR3 reads CAISEDPSTDTQYF. The CDR3 DNA reads as TGTGCCATCAGTGAGGACCCAAGCACAGATACGCAGTATTTT.